This section outlines one T cell receptor beta chain sequence together with its context. This sample is drawn from a study of blood T cell repertoires in COVID-19. Study overall: Samples came from the United States, Italy and Spain, spanning acute and convalescent COVID-19.

Trimming removed 4 bases from V and 0 bases from J, with 14 bases in between. Germline CDR1 SGHRS, CDR2 YFSETQ. The CDR3 length is 16 residues. This table comes from immunoSEQ multiplex PCR, and its TCRdb copy is limited to in-frame clones, with some not included. The data contain 250,000 to 300,000 clones, 80% to 90% of them seen just once; the ten biggest clones take up 9.5% to 12%. Sequencing was carried out using peripheral blood. The clonotype was recovered from an older woman with acute or convalescent COVID-19. The V gene is TRBV5-1, the J gene TRBJ1-3; D is perhaps TRBD1 (6 bases). Here the CDR3 DNA reads TGCGCCAGCAGCCTGGGGACATTCGGCTCTGGAAACACCATATATTTT. Protein: CASSLGTFGSGNTIYF.